These 14 T cell receptor beta chains share one sample of origin, sequenced in a study of T cells in localized non-small cell lung cancer. Libraries were prepared by immunoSEQ multiplex PCR; TCRdb keeps only in-frame clonotypes and omits some of them. This sample carries roughly 40,000 clones, approximately 81% of them seen once, and the ten largest clones take roughly 7.3%. This specimen was peripheral blood mononuclear cells, taken before any cancer treatment. Receptors originate from a male donor at least 60 years old with stage II lung adenocarcinoma.

This clone was observed a few times. The CDR3 protein is CASSPSEGQGSFF. DNA for the CDR3: TGTGCCAGCTCACCCTCCGAGGGACAGGGATCTTTCTTT. V usage is TRBV18 and J usage is TRBJ1-1; 9 bases fit TRBD1. Germline CDR1 is KGHSH and CDR2 is LQKENI. With V trimmed by 3 bases and J by 12 bases, 8 bases remained unmatched. This CDR3 is 13 amino acids long.

The chain combines TRBV5-4 with TRBJ2-1, with D possibly matching TRBD2 (5 bases). Germline V gene sequence: CDR1 SGHNT, CDR2 YYREEE (reference sequence). Trimming stripped 4 bases from V and 0 bases from J, with 14 bases between. The CDR3 has 16 residues. CDR3 DNA: TGTGCCAGCAGCGCCTCTACTAGGTCCTCCTACAATGAGCAGTTCTTC. Translated: CASSASTRSSYNEQFF.

V is TRBV7-3 and J is TRBJ2-2; TRBD2 might be the D (5 bases). This CDR3 comprises 14 residues. CDR1 and CDR2 (germline): SGHTA, FQGTGA. Trimming stripped 5 bases from V and 3 bases from J, with 10 bases between. The CDR3 spells CASSPGSDTGELFF. The CDR3, as DNA: TGTGCCAGCAGCCCGGGGTCCGACACCGGGGAGCTGTTTTTT.

V usage is TRBV19 and J usage is TRBJ2-5, with no clear D. This CDR3 comprises 14 residues. Germline V gene sequence: CDR1 LNHDA, CDR2 SQIVND (reference sequence). V shed 6 bases and J shed 1 base, with 12 bases lying between them. The CDR3 loop is CASSQAETQETQYF. The DNA of the CDR3 is TGTGCCAGTAGCCAGGCCGAGACCCAAGAGACCCAGTACTTC.

The genes are TRBV28 and TRBJ1-5, with 8 nucleotides matching TRBD1. The CDR3 is 18 amino acids. The junction had 15 bases not matched to a gene; V was cut back by 5 bases and J by 3 bases. Germline V CDR1 and CDR2: MDHEN, SYDVKM. CDR3 DNA: TGTGCCAGCAGTGTGGGACAGGAGCAAGGTAGGAACAATCAGCCCCAGCATTTT. Its protein is CASSVGQEQGRNNQPQHF.

The chain has TRBV7-6 and TRBJ2-7; 9 bases match TRBD1. J was trimmed by 6 bases and V by 1 base; bases with no gene match: 13. Germline V gene lookup returns CDR1 SGHVS and CDR2 FNYEAQ. The CDR3 extends over 17 amino acids. CDR3 coding DNA: TGTGCCAGCAGCTTAGGTAATTTAGGGGACAGGGTTGCCGAGCAGTACTTC. Translated: CASSLGNLGDRVAEQYF.

This clone was detected a few times. The chain uses TRBV7-9 and TRBJ1-2; D gene uncertain. Germline V gene lookup returns CDR1 SEHNR and CDR2 FQNEAQ (reference sequence). Trimming stripped 3 bases from V and 0 bases from J, with 5 bases between. The CDR3 covers 13 residues. The CDR3 here is CASSLESNYGYTF. DNA for the CDR3: TGTGCCAGCAGCTTGGAATCTAACTATGGCTACACCTTC.

The sample holds one count of this clone. The chain uses TRBV13 and TRBJ2-7, with D tentatively TRBD2 (7 bases). Deletions cut 5 bases from V and 13 bases from J, with 18 bases between. The germline CDR1 and CDR2 sequences are PRHDT and FYEKMQ (reference sequence). The CDR3 consists of 12 residues. Here the CDR3 DNA reads TGTGCCAGCAGCCCCCGGGGGGCCGGGGCATACTTC. Residues: CASSPRGAGAYF.

The rearrangement links TRBV5-6 to TRBJ2-3; no reliable D call. The CDR3 length is 11 residues. The V end was cut by 0 bases, the J end by 5 bases, with 1 base between. Per the germline V gene, CDR1 is SGHDT and CDR2 is YYEEEE. The DNA of the CDR3 is TGTGCCAGCAGCTTGGGAGATACGCAGTATTTT. Translation gives CASSLGDTQYF. Full variable domain (missing parts from reference TRBV5-6 and TRBJ2-3): DAGVTQSPTHLIKTRGQQVTLRCSPKSGHDTVSWYQQALGQGPQFIFQYYEEEERQRGNFPDRFSGHQFPNYSSELNVNALLLGDSALYLCASSLGDTQYFGPGTRLTVL.

The chain has TRBV19 and TRBJ2-1; 8 bases align to TRBD2. The length of the CDR3 is 15 residues. The junction had 7 bases not matched to a gene; V was cut back by 3 bases and J by 6 bases. Germline V gene data show CDR1 as LNHDA and CDR2 as SQIVND (reference sequence). The DNA of the CDR3 is TGTGCCAGTAGTATGCCGCTAGCGGGCTCCAATGAGCAGTTCTTC. Protein sequence: CASSMPLAGSNEQFF.

The chain uses TRBV19 and TRBJ2-7; D unclear. V lost 5 bases, J lost 1 base, and 12 bases lay in between. Per the germline V gene, CDR1 is LNHDA and CDR2 is SQIVND (reference sequence). This CDR3 is built from 14 residues. CDR3 nucleotides: TGTGCCAGTAGTCCCTCGGCGGCGTCCTACGAGCAGTACTTC. This codes for CASSPSAASYEQYF.

The chain recombines TRBV19 with TRBJ2-7; a weak D match, TRBD1 (6 bases). The CDR3 is 14 residues long. The V and J ends lost 3 bases and 2 bases respectively, with 11 bases between them. Germline CDR1 reads LNHDA; CDR2 reads SQIVND (reference sequence). The CDR3 DNA is TGTGCCAGTAGTATCAGGGGAGCAACCTACGAGCAGTACTTC. Its translation is CASSIRGATYEQYF.

The V call is TRBV5-4, the J call TRBJ2-6; D remains ambiguous. The CDR3 is 17 residues long. Trimming took 4 bases from V and 2 from J, leaving 16 bases between them. Germline CDR1 is SGHNT and CDR2 is YYREEE (reference sequence). CDR3: CASSTPARGPGANVLTF. For the CDR3, the DNA is TGTGCCAGCAGCACACCGGCGAGAGGTCCTGGGGCCAACGTCCTGACTTTC.

The rearrangement uses TRBV7-9 and TRBJ2-7, with 8 bases identical to TRBD1. Losses at the gene ends were 8 bases for V and 7 bases for J; bases not matched to a gene: 10. The germline CDR1 and CDR2 sequences are SEHNR and FQNEAQ (reference sequence). This CDR3 is 13 amino acids long. CDR3 residues: CASSSSGGAEQYF. The CDR3 nucleotides are TGTGCCAGCTCTTCCTCAGGGGGCGCGGAGCAGTACTTC.